Following are 28 T cell receptor beta chains from one sample sequenced in a study of tissue T cells after allogeneic stem cell transplantation (dated by TCRdb to between 2021 and 2023). The sample's time point, from its label and the paper: human tissue collected at research (rapid) autopsy. Receptors were amplified or captured by the immunoSEQ multiplex PCR assay. This is the immuneACCESS table as TCRdb keeps it, with only in-frame sequences that have V and J called. A part of the clones is gone; compared with another copy, unresolved V genes explain less than half, and the rest is unexplained. The sample data list around 4,000 clones, and approximately 74% of these were observed just once. Over 8% of the sample is in the top ten clones. The sequencing used left colon tissue, collected at autopsy. The receptors originated from a woman aged 18-49 years with breast cancer.

This chain links TRBV28 with TRBJ1-3; weak D call: TRBD1 (5 bases). The CDR3 is made up of 15 amino acids. Trimming cost V 7 bases and J 0 bases, with 13 bases left between them. Per germline, CDR1 MDHEN and CDR2 SYDVKM. The CDR3 reads CASTLGPFSGNTIYF. The CDR3 region has the DNA TGTGCCAGCACCTTGGGACCGTTCTCTGGAAACACCATATATTTT.

The genes are TRBV19 and TRBJ1-6; D is possibly TRBD1 (6 bases). The CDR3 is 14 residues long. The V and J ends lost 3 bases and 10 bases respectively, with 13 bases between them. Germline values: CDR1 LNHDA, CDR2 SQIVND (reference sequence). CDR3 loop: CASSMDRWASPLHF. In DNA form, the CDR3 reads TGTGCCAGTAGTATGGACAGATGGGCCTCACCCCTCCACTTT.

The genes are TRBV15 and TRBJ2-3; a weak D match, TRBD2 (6 bases). This CDR3 contains 14 residues. Germline lookup yields CDR1 LNHNV and CDR2 YYDKDF (reference sequence). Trimming shortened V by 1 base and J by 6 bases, and 11 bases separated the two germline ends. CDR3 bases: TGTGCCACCAGCAGAGGAGGGGAGGCGGATACGCAGTATTTT. Protein: CATSRGGEADTQYF.

The chain links TRBV19 to TRBJ1-6; no clear D. The CDR3 is 14 residues long. Germline V CDR1 and CDR2: LNHDA, SQIVND (reference sequence). Trimming took 5 bases from V and 13 from J, leaving 18 bases between them. The CDR3 loop is CASSLQPPVSPLHF. In DNA form, the CDR3 reads TGTGCCAGTAGTTTGCAGCCCCCGGTATCTCCCCTCCACTTT.

The chain has TRBV2 and TRBJ2-5; no definite D call. Trimming took 1 base from V and 7 from J, leaving 4 bases between them. The V gene's germline CDR1 is SNHLY and CDR2 FYNNEI. The CDR3 has 11 amino acids. In DNA form, the CDR3 reads TGTGCCAGCAGTGAAGGGCGGACCCAGTACTTC. Its protein product is CASSEGRTQYF.

The J gene is TRBJ2-2, the V gene TRBV11-3; D may correspond to TRBD1 or TRBD2 (5 bases each). CDR1 SGHNT and CDR2 YENEEA come from the germline V gene. CDR3 length: 16 residues. V was cut by 1 base and J by 2 bases, with 11 bases left in between. DNA of the CDR3: TGTGCCAGCAGCTTAGGAGGGGAACCTAACACCGGGGAGCTGTTTTTT. Translating it yields CASSLGGEPNTGELFF. Full variable domain (outside the CDR3, taken from reference TRBV11-3 and TRBJ2-2): EAGVVQSPRYKIIEKKQPVAFWCNPISGHNTLYWYLQNLGQGPELLIRYENEEAVDDSQLPKDRFSAERLKGVDSTLKIQPAELGDSAVYLCASSLGGEPNTGELFFGEGSRLTVL.

The V and J genes are TRBV7-9 and TRBJ1-2, with D possibly being TRBD1 (6 bases). The ends were cut back, 5 bases at V and 10 bases at J, with 20 bases in the middle. The CDR3 covers 14 residues. The germline CDR1 and CDR2 sequences are SEHNR and FQNEAQ (reference sequence). The CDR3 nucleotides are TGTGCCAGCAGCCCACGTCGGGACATCCGGGTCTACACCTTC. As protein: CASSPRRDIRVYTF. The variable domain in full, with the rest retrieved from reference TRBV7-9 and TRBJ1-2, is DTGVSQNPRHKITKRGQNVTFRCDPISEHNRLYWYRQTLGQGPEFLTYFQNEAQLEKSRLLSDRFSAERPKGSFSTLEIQRTEQGDSAMYLCASSPRRDIRVYTFGSGTRLTVV.

The V call is TRBV7-8, the J call TRBJ2-3; D is uncertain. Germline V gene data show CDR1 as SGHVS and CDR2 as FQNEAQ. The V gene lost 0 bases and the J gene lost 5 bases, with 6 bases spanning the gap. There are 13 residues in the CDR3. The CDR3: CASSLAELDTQYF. Here the CDR3 DNA reads TGTGCCAGCAGCTTAGCGGAACTAGATACGCAGTATTTT.

This clone was recorded a few times. Other nucleotide sequences from this sample produce the same CDR3. The chain carries TRBV7-2 and TRBJ2-5; D is ambiguous. V lost 3 bases and J 1 base, leaving 9 bases between the germline ends. This CDR3 spans 14 amino acids. CDR1 is SGHTA, CDR2 FQGNSA, per germline. The CDR3 nucleotides are TGTGCCAGCAGCTTTTCCCGGACCCAAGAGACCCAGTACTTC. Translated, it gives CASSFSRTQETQYF.

This chain connects TRBV5-4 to TRBJ2-1; D is ambiguous. Germline V lookup: CDR1 SGHNT, CDR2 YYREEE (reference sequence). This CDR3 contains 11 residues. Trimming removed 5 bases at V and 4 bases at J, with 4 bases between. CDR3 region: CASRRYNEQFF. The CDR3 nucleotides are TGTGCCAGCAGGCGATACAATGAGCAGTTCTTC.

The chain couples TRBV5-1 to TRBJ2-7; no definite D call. Germline-derived CDR1 and CDR2 are SGHRS and YFSETQ. V shed 2 bases and J shed 3 bases, with 12 bases lying between them. This CDR3 is 14 amino acids long. The CDR3 is CASSLATFGYEQYF. The CDR3 DNA reads TGCGCCAGCAGCTTAGCGACATTCGGCTACGAGCAGTACTTC.

The V gene is TRBV6-1, the J gene TRBJ1-2, with D possibly TRBD1 on 6 matching bases. Germline CDR1 and CDR2: MNHNS and SASEGT. This CDR3 is built from 15 residues. Trimming took 0 bases from V and 5 from J, leaving 13 bases between them. The CDR3 spells CASSEAWVQGYGYTF. CDR3 sequence (DNA): TGTGCCAGCAGTGAAGCGTGGGTCCAGGGGTATGGCTACACCTTC.

The chain joins TRBV28 to TRBJ2-5; D call uncertain. The V gene's germline CDR1 is MDHEN and CDR2 SYDVKM. V was trimmed by 5 bases and J by 1 base, leaving 11 bases between them. This CDR3 has 14 amino acids. CDR3 sequence (DNA): TGTGCCAGCAGTCCCCTGGGATTCCAAGAGACCCAGTACTTC. Amino acid sequence: CASSPLGFQETQYF.

The gene calls are TRBV7-2 and TRBJ1-1, with a possible D match to TRBD1 (5 bases). Looked up from germline, CDR1 is SGHTA and CDR2 is FQGNSA. V lost 3 bases to trimming and J lost 10 bases, with 12 bases between them. This CDR3 is built from 12 residues. CDR3 nucleotide sequence: TGTGCCAGCAGCTTTGACAGAGGTGTAGCTTTCTTT. Its protein is CASSFDRGVAFF.

This clone has a single count. V usage is TRBV6-2 or TRBV6-3 and J usage is TRBJ2-5, with a tentative D call TRBD1 (8 bases). Trimming took off 5 bases at V and 1 base at J, with 14 bases between the two ends. The CDR3 is 15 amino acids. Germline CDR1 is MNHEY and CDR2 is SVGEGT. The CDR3 spells CASSGQGGVQETQYF. The CDR3 nucleotides read TGTGCCAGCAGTGGACAGGGAGGGGTCCAAGAGACCCAGTACTTC.

The chain employs TRBV3-1 (or the pseudogene TRBV3-2) and TRBJ2-7; D gene uncertain. This CDR3 has 15 residues. The germline V gene has CDR1 LGHDT and CDR2 YNNKEL (reference sequence). With 1 base removed from V and 0 bases from J, the gap between germline ends came to 10 bases. The CDR3 DNA sequence: TGTGCCAGCAGCCAAGGACCAGAGAGCTCCTACGAGCAGTACTTC. Protein sequence: CASSQGPESSYEQYF.

This clone has more than one count but fewer than ten. CDR3 nucleotides: TGTGCCAGCAGTTACTCGGGAGAAATGAACACTGAAGCTTTCTTT. It is translated as CASSYSGEMNTEAFF. The V and J genes are TRBV6-2 or TRBV6-3 and TRBJ1-1; D unclear. V lost 0 bases to trimming and J lost 0 bases, with 8 bases between them. The CDR3 spans 15 residues. CDR1 and CDR2 (germline): MNHEY, SVGEGT.

The J gene is TRBJ2-6, the V gene TRBV18, with 8 bases that match TRBD1. V was pared by 1 base and J by 4 bases, with 15 bases of the junction left unmatched. The CDR3 loop spans 20 amino acids. CDR1 is KGHSH and CDR2 is LQKENI in the germline V gene. CDR3 in DNA: TGTGCCAGCTCACCACATTTAGGACAGGGATCGAACGAGGGGGCCAACGTCCTGACTTTC. This translates into CASSPHLGQGSNEGANVLTF.

A few counts support this clone. V usage is TRBV18 and J usage is TRBJ1-5; D is perhaps TRBD1 (5 bases). The germline gives CDR1 KGHSH, CDR2 LQKENI. The CDR3 covers 15 residues. Trimming shortened V by 1 base and J by 7 bases, and 14 bases separated the two germline ends. The CDR3 protein is CASSPQWGDGQPQHF. For the CDR3, the DNA is TGTGCCAGCTCACCACAATGGGGGGATGGGCAGCCCCAGCATTTT.

The rearrangement links TRBV3-1 (or the pseudogene TRBV3-2) to TRBJ1-1; a weak D match, TRBD1 (5 bases). The ends were cut back, 4 bases at V and 4 bases at J, with 10 bases in the middle. The CDR3 spans 13 residues. Germline V gives CDR1 LGHDT, CDR2 YNNKEL (reference sequence). The CDR3 nucleotides read TGTGCCAGCAGCCCCGGGACGGGCACTGAAGCTTTCTTT. Translating it yields CASSPGTGTEAFF.

J is TRBJ2-1 and V is TRBV7-2, with D uncertain. The CDR3 covers 14 residues. The germline gives CDR1 SGHTA, CDR2 FQGNSA. The V gene lost 5 bases and the J gene lost 3 bases, with 11 bases spanning the gap. CDR3 DNA sequence: TGTGCCAGCAGCCCCAACGCCCACTACAATGAGCAGTTCTTC. This codes for CASSPNAHYNEQFF.

The V call is TRBV19, the J call TRBJ2-7; maybe TRBD1 (6 bases). The V gene lost 6 bases and the J gene lost 2 bases, with 17 bases spanning the gap. Per germline, CDR1 LNHDA and CDR2 SQIVND (reference sequence). This CDR3 is 15 amino acids long. The CDR3 DNA follows: TGTGCCAGTAGGGCAAGGGCAGGGGACACCTACGAGCAGTACTTC. It encodes CASRARAGDTYEQYF.

The gene calls are TRBV29-1 and TRBJ2-1; 8 nucleotides line up with TRBD1. The CDR3 covers 14 residues. Germline V gene data show CDR1 as SQVTM and CDR2 as ANQGSEA. The trim removed 4 bases at V and 1 base at J, leaving 3 bases unmatched. CDR3 in amino acids: CSVARTGSYNEQFF. The DNA of the CDR3 is TGCAGCGTTGCCAGGACAGGGTCCTACAATGAGCAGTTCTTC.

The V gene is TRBV5-1, the J gene TRBJ1-1; D not certain. V lost 4 bases to trimming and J lost 2 bases, with 6 bases between them. Germline V gene sequence: CDR1 SGHRS, CDR2 YFSETQ. The CDR3 extends over 12 amino acids. The CDR3 region is CASSPPNTEAFF. CDR3 DNA sequence: TGCGCCAGCAGCCCACCAAACACTGAAGCTTTCTTT.

This clone qualifies as large. The rearrangement joins TRBV7-8 to TRBJ1-5, with D hard to call. The CDR3 runs to 12 residues. Germline CDR1 reads SGHVS; CDR2 reads FQNEAQ. The V end lost 5 bases, the J end lost 6 bases, and 8 bases lay between the germline ends. For the CDR3, the DNA is TGTGCCAGCAGCCCCCAGCCTCAGCCCCAGCATTTT. Translated, it gives CASSPQPQPQHF.

This clone turned up a few times. The gene calls are TRBV4-2 and TRBJ2-2; the match to TRBD1 covers 9 bases. V shed 0 bases, J shed 6 bases, and the junction held 11 bases outside the gene matches. Per the germline V gene, CDR1 is LGHNA and CDR2 is YNFKEQ. The length of the CDR3 is 18 residues. The CDR3 sequence is CASSQDTPGQGVAGELFF. The CDR3 DNA follows: TGTGCCAGCAGCCAAGATACTCCGGGACAGGGTGTTGCCGGGGAGCTGTTTTTT.

This clone was observed a single time. J is TRBJ1-4 and V is TRBV5-1, with D perhaps matching TRBD1 (5 bases). Germline loops: CDR1 SGHRS, CDR2 YFSETQ. Deletions cut 4 bases from V and 7 bases from J, with 14 bases between. The CDR3 consists of 14 residues. Here the CDR3 DNA reads TGCGCCAGCAGCCCCGAACGCGGGGGTGAAAAACTGTTTTTT. It yields the protein CASSPERGGEKLFF.

In this sample, this clone turned up once. The V call is TRBV6-1, the J call TRBJ1-2, with 7 positions matching TRBD1. The ends lost 2 bases at V and 4 bases at J; junction bases unmatched: 7. The germline V gene encodes CDR1 MNHNS and CDR2 SASEGT. This CDR3 is 15 amino acids long. The CDR3 is CASSEWQGGSYGYTF. DNA for the CDR3: TGTGCCAGCAGTGAATGGCAGGGGGGTTCCTATGGCTACACCTTC.